The present T cell receptor beta chain was sequenced within a study of T cells in Graves' hyperthyroidism and ophthalmopathy (dated by TCRdb to between 2017 and 2020). With respect to the entire study: Peripheral blood was collected at initial diagnosis, before any treatment. TCR V-J signatures able to tell the groups apart were searched for in a discovery cohort of 95 to 100 patients, of whom about 40 had Graves' ophthalmopathy and more than 55 had stable Graves' hyperthyroidism. Prospective prediction of ophthalmopathy was tested in an independent validation cohort of some 20 hyperthyroidism patients and 17 patients who later progressed to ophthalmopathy. The approximately 98 discovery patients were randomly divided into training and test sets at a 7:3 ratio. In addition, the study compared T-cell repertoires in thyroid tissue and in blood from a handful of Graves' hyperthyroidism patients. Following sampling, methimazole starting at 30 mg daily was given to hyperthyroidism patients, and high-dose intravenous methylprednisolone was given to ophthalmopathy patients. The paper reports TCR Vbeta CDR3 sequencing of over 120 peripheral blood samples: under 45 ophthalmopathy, fewer than 80 hyperthyroidism and around 17 progressor patients.

Amplification of TCR beta CDR3 regions was carried out from RNA transcripts. A first-round RT-PCR of the TCR CDR3 used the HTBI primer set with the Qiagen OneStep RT-PCR kit. Libraries were constructed in a second round of multiplex PCR, after which size selection and purification were performed. Sequencing of the libraries was done on an Illumina HiSeq2000 using paired-end 100 bp reads. For the original study's pipeline: SOAPnuke was used to process the raw data, with reads discarded if the reads contained adapters or uncalled bases, had a mean Phred below 15, or lacked an exact constant-primer or identifier match. High-quality paired reads were merged using COPE v1.2.5, and each unique nucleotide sequence was defined as a clonotype. MiTCR v1.1 was used to align the clonotypes against IMGT TRBV, TRBD and TRBJ reference segments. The analysis was restricted to V-J combinations with a frequency above 0.0001, which together covered about 99% of the repertoires. The TCS score was defined as F50 (clonal expansion) divided by E x V (chaos), with BLOSUM62-based TCRdist calculated between CDR3 peptides within each V-J. Welch's t-statistics and random forest reduced 500 to 650 V-J features to fewer than 15, which were used in a naive Bayes classifier (R e1071). TCRdb's own reprocessing of the public reads used fastp at Q25 and MiXCR and kept productive beta chains. Each CDR3 protein gets just one entry, which takes the most common genes and DNA from the rows behind it. The V and J calls and clone size are TCRdb's, not the authors'. This sample holds almost 500,000 distinct CDR3 sequences; about 20% were observed only once. Approximately 54% of the sample belongs to the ten largest clones.

Including the terminal cysteine and phenylalanine, the CDR3 comprises 15 residues. The read is trimmed to its CDR3 DNA, 45 bases read in frame from base 1. CDR1 MNHEY and CDR2 SVGEGT were looked up in the germline V gene. V has 0 bases trimmed and J has 7 bases trimmed; junction bases matching no gene number 6. As to this clonotype: What this receptor recognizes is not known. The record has no base qualities; no much larger clone is one base away.

The research as a whole found: Blood samples also contained most of the expanded thyroid clonotypes (frequency above 0.001), which suggests that blood repertoires may reflect thyroid immune responses. Sample size was not statistically predetermined, and blinding of investigators to group allocation was not performed. In validation, the model predicted progression to ophthalmopathy a median of approximately 6.3 months before onset, with about 67% sensitivity and about 72% specificity. A 13 V-J signature model separated ophthalmopathy from stable hyperthyroidism, with around 91% sensitivity and roughly 81% specificity in cross-validation and 80%/75% in testing.

Ophthalmopathy patients had moderately to severely active disease, with a Clinical Activity Score of 3 or more, a NOSPECS grade of 4 or more, and a disease duration of less than 3 months. The study excluded patients with uncontrolled infections, other autoimmune diseases, pregnancy or lactation. Diagnoses were established on the basis of clinical symptoms, serum thyroxine and TRAb, thyroid ultrasound, and orbital computed tomography. PBMCs were separated from under 11 ml of fresh peripheral blood using Ficoll-Paque density gradient centrifugation. Total RNA was extracted with Trizol reagent, and quality was checked on an Agilent 2100 Bioanalyzer.

This sequence originates from a woman in her sixties or seventies with Graves' ophthalmopathy. The sequence is built from TRBV6-2 or TRBV6-3 and TRBJ2-3; TRBD2 aligns with 8 central bases. Input material: blood. Here is the DNA: TGTGCCAGCAGTTACTCCAGCGGGAGAAGGAATACGCAGTATTTT. Its protein product is CASSYSSGRRNTQYF.